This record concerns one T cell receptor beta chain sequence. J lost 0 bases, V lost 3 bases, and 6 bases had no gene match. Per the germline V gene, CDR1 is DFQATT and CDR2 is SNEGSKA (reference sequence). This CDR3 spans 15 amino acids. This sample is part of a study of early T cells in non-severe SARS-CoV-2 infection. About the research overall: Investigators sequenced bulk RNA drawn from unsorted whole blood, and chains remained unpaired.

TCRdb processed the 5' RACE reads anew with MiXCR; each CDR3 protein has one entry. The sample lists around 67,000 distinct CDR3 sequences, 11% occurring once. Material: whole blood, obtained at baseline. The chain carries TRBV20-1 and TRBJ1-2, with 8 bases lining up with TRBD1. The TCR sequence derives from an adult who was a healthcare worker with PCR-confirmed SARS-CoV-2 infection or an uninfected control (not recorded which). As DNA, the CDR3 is TGCAGTGCTAGCGGACAGGGAGAAGCTAACTATGGCTACACCTTC. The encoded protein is CSASGQGEANYGYTF.